This T cell receptor (beta chain) was sequenced in a study of blood T cells in healthy people across ages (dated by TCRdb to between 2015 and 2017). Describing the broader study: In model experiments, template switching captured roughly one uniquely barcoded TCR beta cDNA molecule for every two T cells. To avoid experimental bias, donors of different ages were randomly spread across the sequencing lanes. To track age-related changes in TCR beta repertoire diversity, the study relied on deep sequencing normalized with unique cDNA molecular identifiers. Two additional independent replicas of 1 million unique cDNA reads from the same blood draw were analyzed for two donors (one aged 18 to 29 and one aged 80 or older). Four age groups were formed from the donors: young (average roughly 16 years), middle-aged (approximately 39), aged (over 55) and long-lived (roughly 88). On the study overall, not on this receptor specifically: Compared with the aged group, more naive CD4+ T cells, fewer expanded clones and increased TCR diversity were shown by the long-lived group, suggesting age selection. Because the CMV infection status of the donors was unknown, age-related changes in expanded clonotypes may potentially have been confounded. A strong correlation was found between observed TCR beta diversity and the percentage of naive T cells measured by flow cytometry. Since profiling was done on bulk unsorted PBMCs, naive and antigen-experienced compartments could not be conclusively compared. Estimates of total diversity based on one million sequenced T cells were regarded as lower bounds and as underestimates. As age increased, observed TCR beta diversity per million T cells dropped in a roughly linear way, and a significant reduction was already evident by age about 36.

According to the germline V gene, CDR1 reads SGHTA and CDR2 reads FQGNSA. Its CDR3 holds 15 amino acids, cysteine through phenylalanine. The read is trimmed to its CDR3 DNA, 45 bases read in frame from base 1. The donors were roughly 38 Caucasian individuals from Russia, aged 6 to 90 years, who were systemically healthy. About 10 milliliters of peripheral blood were collected from each donor into EDTA-treated Vacutainer tubes. PBMCs were isolated by Ficoll-Paque density-gradient centrifugation, with at least 6.5 million obtained per sample. Total RNA was extracted from PBMCs with Trizol reagent, with at least 6 micrograms obtained per sample. The percentages of naive CD45RAhigh/CD27high T cells were determined by flow cytometry on a PBMC aliquot from every donor. Library preparation was by 5' RACE. TCRdb shows the sequencer as Illumina HiSeq 2500. A second roughly 6 to 12 cycle PCR used a sample-barcoded 5' primer and a J-beta primer mix. A template-switch 5' adaptor carrying 12 random nucleotides introduced a unique molecular identifier onto each TCR beta cDNA molecule. At least 2.5 million CDR3-containing paired-end reads were obtained from each sample. All of the RNA was converted into first-strand cDNA using the Mint cDNA synthesis kit, with a TRBC-specific oligonucleotide serving as the primer. After uracil-DNA glycosylase treatment, a first 18-cycle PCR used universal primers M1SS and BC2_uni_R on all cDNA. From the authors' description of their analysis: For normalization, 1 million high-quality reads, each with a distinct molecular identifier, were randomly selected from each sample. Instead of being binned into consensus sequences, reads that shared molecular identifiers were thrown out. MiTCR, set to a Q25 quality threshold and the strictest error-elimination algorithm, was used for CDR3 identification, clonotype clustering and error correction. A nonparametric unseen species model using Euler transformation provided a lower-bound estimate of total TCR beta diversity. The raw public data were reprocessed by TCRdb itself: fastp quality trimming at Q25, MiXCR clonotype calling, in-frame beta chains only. When rows share a CDR3 protein, they turn into one entry using the most common DNA and genes. The V and J calls and clone size come from TCRdb's table, not from the authors' own analysis. For this sample there are roughly 1.6 million distinct CDR3 sequences; about 31% appear just once. Over 9% of the sample comes from the top ten.

In regard to this clonotype: No cognate antigen has been identified for it. One end of the junction is discordant with germline, which a read error may explain.

The specimen was blood. This clonotype was obtained from a woman aged 25 to 39 in good health. The sequence joins TRBV7-2 to TRBJ1-2, with a tentative D gene TRBD1 over 5 matching bases. The CDR3 protein sequence reads: CASSGGAVGGYDYTF. The DNA sequence is given as TGTGCCAGCAGCGGAGGGGCAGTCGGAGGGTATGACTACACCTTC.